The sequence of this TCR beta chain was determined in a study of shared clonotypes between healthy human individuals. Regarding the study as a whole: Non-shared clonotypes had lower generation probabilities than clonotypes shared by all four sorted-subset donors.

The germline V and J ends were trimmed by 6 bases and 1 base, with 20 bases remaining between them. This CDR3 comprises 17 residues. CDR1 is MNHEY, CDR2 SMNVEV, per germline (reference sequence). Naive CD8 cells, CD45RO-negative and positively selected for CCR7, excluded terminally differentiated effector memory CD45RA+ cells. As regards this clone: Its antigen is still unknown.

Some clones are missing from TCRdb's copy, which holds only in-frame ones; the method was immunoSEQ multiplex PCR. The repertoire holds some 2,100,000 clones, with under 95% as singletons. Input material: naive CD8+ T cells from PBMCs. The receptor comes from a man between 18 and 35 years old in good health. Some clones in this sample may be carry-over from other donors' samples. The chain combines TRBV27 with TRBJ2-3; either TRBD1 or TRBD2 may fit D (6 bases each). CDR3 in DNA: TGTGCCAGCAGGGTAGGGGGGCTGCTAGGGGGCACAGATACGCAGTATTTT. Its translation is CASRVGGLLGGTDTQYF.